Listed below are T cell receptor beta chains from one sample, sequenced in a study of T cell responses to AZD1222 COVID-19 vaccine. Profiled with immunoSEQ multiplex PCR; TCRdb holds only in-frame clones, not every one. Of about 180,000 clones in the sample, around 94% were seen once. Specimen: peripheral blood, collected 28 days after the second AZD1222 dose. These receptors all come from an adult who received the AZD1222 COVID-19 vaccine. Each CDR3 is given with its conserved first and last residue. The order of the fields is V gene, J gene, clone size, D gene, CDR3 protein, CDR3 DNA. D genes are given only for firm matches. Expanded clones are given a class, and other clones once, few, many or no size at all.

TRBV19	TRBJ1-1	.	.	CASSTTMNTEAFF	TGTGCCAGTAGTACGACAATGAACACTGAAGCTTTCTTT
TRBV5-4	TRBJ2-3	.	TRBD1	CASSLEARGIDTQYF	TGTGCCAGCAGCTTGGAGGCCAGGGGGATAGATACGCAGTATTTT
TRBV7-2	TRBJ1-3	.	.	CASSLDGYSGNTIYF	TGTGCCAGCAGCTTAGACGGCTACTCTGGAAACACCATATATTTT
TRBV6-1	TRBJ1-1	.	.	CASSESENTEAFF	TGTGCCAGCAGTGAATCAGAGAACACTGAAGCTTTCTTT
TRBV2	TRBJ2-1	.	TRBD2	CASSEAGTSGRRQFF	TGTGCCAGCAGTGAGGCTGGGACTAGCGGGAGGAGGCAGTTCTTC
TRBV2	TRBJ2-3	.	.	CASRRGITTDTQYF	TGTGCCAGCAGACGAGGGATAACCACAGATACGCAGTATTTT
TRBV5-6	TRBJ2-1	once	.	CASSLITEGVQFF	TGTGCCAGCAGCTTGATAACAGAAGGTGTGCAGTTCTTC
TRBV7-9	TRBJ1-1	.	.	CASSPDMVRREAFF	TGTGCCAGCAGCCCGGACATGGTGAGGCGAGAAGCTTTCTTT
TRBV30	TRBJ1-1	.	.	CAWSVASGLETEAFF	TGTGCCTGGAGTGTCGCATCAGGCCTGGAAACTGAAGCTTTCTTT
TRBV19	TRBJ2-3	.	.	CASSIDTDTQYF	TGTGCCAGTAGTATTGACACAGATACGCAGTATTTT
TRBV4-3	TRBJ2-7	once	TRBD2	CASSQDTGTSLAQQYF	TGCGCCAGCAGCCAAGATACCGGGACTAGTTTAGCTCAGCAGTACTTC
TRBV6-5	TRBJ1-2	.	.	CASSYAGQFYGYTF	TGTGCCAGCAGTTACGCAGGACAGTTTTATGGCTACACCTTC
TRBV27	TRBJ2-1	.	.	CASSLGGNEQFF	TGTGCCAGCAGTTTGGGGGGAAATGAGCAGTTCTTC
TRBV5-1	TRBJ2-5	.	TRBD1	CASSSRDRAETQYF	TGCGCCAGCAGCAGCCGGGACAGGGCGGAGACCCAGTACTTC
TRBV29-1	TRBJ1-1	.	.	CSVRTQGTTEAFF	TGCAGCGTAAGGACACAAGGGACCACTGAAGCTTTCTTT
TRBV12-3/TRBV12-4	TRBJ2-3	few	.	CASSFGDTQYF	TGTGCCAGCAGTTTCGGAGATACGCAGTATTTT
TRBV19	TRBJ2-5	.	.	CASRMTSSGNQETQYF	TGTGCCAGTAGGATGACTAGTTCGGGGAACCAAGAGACCCAGTACTTC
TRBV28	TRBJ1-2	.	.	CASSLSGNGYGYTF	TGTGCCAGCAGTTTATCCGGAAACGGGTATGGCTACACCTTC
TRBV5-8	TRBJ1-2	.	.	CASSPNWVGYTF	TGTGCCAGCAGCCCGAATTGGGTAGGCTACACCTTC
TRBV9	TRBJ2-5	.	TRBD2	CASSVAPAGGRETQYF	TGTGCCAGCAGCGTAGCCCCAGCGGGAGGGAGAGAGACCCAGTACTTC
TRBV13	TRBJ2-7	.	.	CASSSGTYEQYF	TGTGCCAGCAGCTCCGGGACCTACGAGCAGTACTTC
TRBV1	TRBJ2-1	.	.	CTSSPLGGVRSDEQFF	TGCACCAGCAGCCCTCTTGGCGGGGTCCGTTCGGATGAGCAGTTCTTC
TRBV5-4	TRBJ2-3	.	TRBD1	CASSADRGAQYF	TGTGCCAGCAGCGCAGACAGGGGGGCGCAGTATTTT
TRBV3-1/TRBV3-2	TRBJ1-2	.	.	CASSQDDSWRIADGYTF	TGTGCCAGCAGCCAAGATGACTCTTGGAGGATCGCTGACGGCTACACCTTC
TRBV10-3	TRBJ2-7	.	.	CAISESGNRYEQYF	TGTGCCATCAGTGAGTCGGGCAACCGGTACGAGCAGTACTTC
TRBV3-1/TRBV3-2	TRBJ1-1	.	.	CASRLGGAAEAFF	TGTGCCAGCAGGTTGGGCGGGGCGGCTGAAGCTTTCTTT
TRBV28	TRBJ1-5	.	TRBD1	CASSIRRDRGNQPQHF	TGTGCCAGCAGTATCCGAAGGGACAGGGGGAATCAGCCCCAGCATTTT
TRBV5-1	TRBJ1-2	.	TRBD1	CASSSRTGGGYTF	TGCGCCAGCAGCTCAAGGACAGGTGGAGGCTACACCTTC
TRBV5-8	TRBJ2-6	.	.	CASSLVTTLGTGANVLTF	TGTGCCAGCAGCTTGGTAACCACCTTGGGGACTGGGGCCAACGTCCTGACTTTC
TRBV11-3	TRBJ1-1	.	.	CASSLSGGSSTEAFF	TGTGCCAGCAGCTTATCGGGGGGTTCCTCCACTGAAGCTTTCTTT
TRBV19	TRBJ2-5	once	.	CASMSRQQETQYF	TGTGCCAGTATGAGCAGACAACAAGAGACCCAGTACTTC
TRBV25-1	TRBJ2-1	.	.	CASSESQSSYNEQFF	TGTGCCAGCAGTGAATCTCAGAGCTCCTACAATGAGCAGTTCTTC
TRBV4-1	TRBJ2-7	.	.	CASSPLTGFSYEQYF	TGCGCCAGCAGCCCCTTAACAGGGTTCTCCTACGAGCAGTACTTC
TRBV2	TRBJ2-1	.	.	CASSEDPPRVQFF	TGTGCCAGCAGTGAAGACCCTCCCCGGGTGCAGTTCTTC
TRBV4-1	TRBJ2-7	.	.	CASSQAPTGYTYEQYF	TGCGCCAGCAGCCAAGCCCCTACAGGGTATACCTACGAGCAGTACTTC
TRBV27	TRBJ2-1	once	.	CASSLTGSSYNEQFF	TGTGCCAGCAGTTTAACGGGGAGCTCCTACAATGAGCAGTTCTTC